These T cell receptor gamma chains were read from a single sample in a study of gamma-delta T cells after stem cell transplantation. TCRdb made new clone calls on the RT-PCR reads using CATT. The sample shows about 4,800 gamma-chain clones, approximately 20% of them seen only once. The sequencing sample was made of gamma-delta T cells. These receptors were obtained from a human donor. It is not recorded whose cells these are; they may come from a transplant donor. The CDR3 runs from the conserved cysteine through the conserved F or W. Each record gives: clone size, CDR3 length, V gene, CDR3 protein. Where a row states a size, it is once, few, many or the class of an expanded clone; other rows omit it.

clone size: few
CDR3 length: 13
V gene: TRGV2
CDR3 protein: CATWDGLRREKLF

clone size: -
CDR3 length: 15
V gene: TRGV5
CDR3 protein: CATWVAQRRYYKKLF

clone size: -
CDR3 length: 12
V gene: TRGV9
CDR3 protein: CALWESYYKKLF

clone size: few
CDR3 length: 11
V gene: TRGV3
CDR3 protein: CATWVGDKKLF

clone size: -
CDR3 length: 13
V gene: TRGV2
CDR3 protein: CATWDGRLYKKLF

clone size: -
CDR3 length: 11
V gene: TRGV8
CDR3 protein: CATWTYYKKLF

clone size: -
CDR3 length: 14
V gene: TRGV3
CDR3 protein: CATWDRRKDYKKLF

clone size: -
CDR3 length: 15
V gene: TRGV2
CDR3 protein: CATWDGHSTGWFKIF

clone size: -
CDR3 length: 14
V gene: TRGV2
CDR3 protein: CATWDGRNYYKKLF

clone size: -
CDR3 length: 15
V gene: TRGV9
CDR3 protein: CALWESPAFICKKLF

clone size: -
CDR3 length: 15
V gene: TRGV9
CDR3 protein: CALWEVFQNYYKKLF

clone size: -
CDR3 length: 14
V gene: TRGV5
CDR3 protein: CATWDRPRYYKKLF

clone size: once
CDR3 length: 13
V gene: TRGV9
CDR3 protein: CALWEALHYKKLF

clone size: few
CDR3 length: 13
V gene: TRGV8
CDR3 protein: CATWDPPFWKKLF

clone size: few
CDR3 length: 12
V gene: TRGV3
CDR3 protein: CATWDRRLKKLF

clone size: few
CDR3 length: 14
V gene: TRGV3
CDR3 protein: CATWDRANYYKKLF

clone size: few
CDR3 length: 15
V gene: TRGV2
CDR3 protein: CATWDGRGSDWIKTF

clone size: few
CDR3 length: 15
V gene: TRGV5
CDR3 protein: CATWDRSSNYYKKLF

clone size: few
CDR3 length: 11
V gene: TRGV5
CDR3 protein: CATWDVTGKLF

clone size: few
CDR3 length: 11
V gene: TRGV2
CDR3 protein: CATWDGRQKLF

clone size: few
CDR3 length: 11
V gene: TRGV9
CDR3 protein: CALWEVRILFF

clone size: -
CDR3 length: 15
V gene: TRGV2
CDR3 protein: CATWDGLGSGWFKIF

clone size: -
CDR3 length: 13
V gene: TRGV4
CDR3 protein: CATWDGPGDKKLF

clone size: -
CDR3 length: 15
V gene: TRGV9
CDR3 protein: CALWEAELGKKIKVF

clone size: -
CDR3 length: 13
V gene: TRGV3
CDR3 protein: CATWDRLYYKKLF

clone size: -
CDR3 length: 17
V gene: TRGV9
CDR3 protein: CALLILCSEGGYYKKLF

clone size: few
CDR3 length: 15
V gene: TRGV2
CDR3 protein: CATWDGHKNYYKKLF

clone size: few
CDR3 length: 12
V gene: TRGV9
CDR3 protein: CALWANYYKKLF

clone size: -
CDR3 length: 13
V gene: TRGV9
CDR3 protein: CALWEGRYDKKLF

clone size: -
CDR3 length: 14
V gene: TRGV4
CDR3 protein: CATWDGPPYYKKLF

clone size: -
CDR3 length: 14
V gene: TRGV9
CDR3 protein: CALWEVHDYYKKLF

clone size: large
CDR3 length: 13
V gene: TRGV3
CDR3 protein: CATWDRNYYKKLF

clone size: -
CDR3 length: 11
V gene: TRGV2
CDR3 protein: CATWDGSKKLF

clone size: -
CDR3 length: 14
V gene: TRGV4
CDR3 protein: CAAWDGPRRYKKLF

clone size: large
CDR3 length: 13
V gene: TRGV9
CDR3 protein: CALWEVRYYKKLF

clone size: large
CDR3 length: 14
V gene: TRGV9
CDR3 protein: CALWEVQWYYKKLF

clone size: -
CDR3 length: 13
V gene: TRGV5
CDR3 protein: CATWGQGYYKKLF

clone size: -
CDR3 length: 14
V gene: TRGV4
CDR3 protein: CATWDIPAYYKKVF

clone size: few
CDR3 length: 14
V gene: TRGV2
CDR3 protein: CATWDEGTGWFKIF

clone size: once
CDR3 length: 17
V gene: TRGV8
CDR3 protein: CATWDRRGPSSDWIKTF

clone size: -
CDR3 length: 14
V gene: TRGV2
CDR3 protein: CATWDAWNYYKKLF

clone size: few
CDR3 length: 16
V gene: TRGV9
CDR3 protein: CALWEFTPLNYYKKLF

clone size: medium-sized
CDR3 length: 12
V gene: TRGV9
CDR3 protein: CALWEVRNKKLF

clone size: -
CDR3 length: 18
V gene: TRGV9
CDR3 protein: CALWEAGVLGLGKKIKVF

clone size: medium-sized
CDR3 length: 13
V gene: TRGV9
CDR3 protein: CALWEEGWYKKLF